This entry is about one T cell receptor (beta chain). Its antigen is unknown. Treatment specified: randomized to nivolumab then ipilimumab (arm A) or the reverse (arm B). Germline V gene sequence: CDR1 LNHDA, CDR2 SQIVND (reference sequence). V lost 4 bases and J lost 6, with 13 bases in between. The CDR3 loop spans 14 amino acids. These data come from a study of sequential checkpoint blockade in melanoma. Study in general: TCRβ was sequenced from DNA of some 97 pretreatment tumors. Matched biopsies came pretreatment and at week 13 for some 22 patients.

TCRdb's copy holds only in-frame clones and misses some; the assay was immunoSEQ multiplex PCR. The table lists 2,500 to 3,500 clones, roughly 30% of them singletons. Study-wide points: For nivolumab-first patients, baseline tumor clonality was associated with response.

The TCR sequence derives from a human donor with melanoma. The chain recombines TRBV19 with TRBJ2-4; D may be TRBD2 (5 bases). Sequencing used tumor tissue (inferred from file names), obtained from a patient given nivolumab and ipilimumab in sequence. CDR3 in amino acids: CASSRSGTGNIQYF. Written as DNA, the CDR3 is TGTGCCAGTAGTAGGTCGGGAACGGGAAACATTCAGTACTTC.